Presented here are 21 T cell receptor beta chains from one specimen sequenced in a study of cytomegalovirus exposure and HLA in healthy donors. Produced via immunoSEQ multiplex PCR; TCRdb's table is partial and in-frame only. The sample carries 130,000 to 150,000 clones, 85% to 90% recorded once. The specimen sequenced was PBMCs. These receptors all stem from a woman younger than 35 in good health and CMV-seropositive.

V usage is TRBV7-9 and J usage is TRBJ2-1, with 7 positions matching TRBD1. CDR3 length: 15 amino acids. V was pared by 3 bases and J by 9 bases, with 11 bases of the junction left unmatched. Germline V gives CDR1 SEHNR, CDR2 FQNEAQ (reference sequence). CDR3 sequence (DNA): TGTGCCAGCAGCTTCACCGACTCCCCAGGGGGTGAGCAGTTCTTC. Amino acids: CASSFTDSPGGEQFF.

The chain combines TRBV11-2 with TRBJ2-6, with 8 bases aligning to TRBD1. V was clipped by 3 bases and J by 3 bases; unmatched bases: 7. The CDR3 totals 17 residues. Germline V gene lookup returns CDR1 SGHAT and CDR2 FQNNGV. CDR3 sequence: CASSLDRDVRGANVLTF. As DNA, the CDR3 is TGTGCCAGCAGCTTGGACAGGGACGTTCGTGGGGCCAACGTCCTGACTTTC.

The CDR3 protein is CASSLKRGGETQYF. CDR3 in DNA: TGTGCCAGCAGTTTGAAGCGGGGCGGGGAGACCCAGTACTTC. The V call is TRBV6-6, the J call TRBJ2-5; 7 nucleotides align to TRBD2. Trimming took 4 bases from V and 5 from J; bases not matched to a gene: 7. In germline, CDR1 is MNHNY, CDR2 SVGAGI (reference sequence). The CDR3 consists of 14 residues.

The rearrangement uses TRBV5-1 and TRBJ1-4, with D unclear. Germline assignment: CDR1 SGHRS and CDR2 YFSETQ. V was clipped by 0 bases and J by 0 bases, with 15 bases between them. The CDR3 length is 18 residues. The CDR3 sequence is CASSLESGGKATNEKLFF. In DNA form, the CDR3 reads TGCGCCAGCAGCTTGGAATCGGGCGGGAAGGCAACTAATGAAAAACTGTTTTTT. The full variable domain, rest sourced from reference TRBV5-1 and TRBJ1-4, is KAGVTQTPRYLIKTRGQQVTLSCSPISGHRSVSWYQQTPGQGLQFLFEYFSETQRNKGNFPGRFSGRQFSNSRSEMNVSTLELGDSALYLCASSLESGGKATNEKLFFGSGTQLSVL.

The chain carries TRBV7-9 and TRBJ2-2, with D unresolved. CDR3 length: 15 residues. Trimming pared 3 bases from V and 1 base from J, leaving 9 bases between. Per the germline V gene, CDR1 is SEHNR and CDR2 is FQNEAQ (reference sequence). The CDR3 reads CASSFNSRNTGELFF. DNA for the CDR3: TGTGCCAGCAGCTTTAATTCCAGGAACACCGGGGAGCTGTTTTTT.

The chain couples TRBV19 to TRBJ1-2, with D maybe TRBD1 (5 bases). V was trimmed by 0 bases and J by 1 base, leaving 15 bases between them. CDR1 is LNHDA, CDR2 SQIVND, per germline (reference sequence). The length of the CDR3 is 17 residues. CDR3 nucleotides: TGTGCCAGTAGTATAGATCTGGGCGGGACGGTTAACTATGGCTACACCTTC. Translating gives CASSIDLGGTVNYGYTF. Based on the CDR3 plus reference TRBV19 and TRBJ1-2, the full variable domain is DGGITQSPKYLFRKEGQNVTLSCEQNLNHDAMYWYRQDPGQGLRLIYYSQIVNDFQKGDIAEGYSVSREKKESFPLTVTSAQKNPTAFYLCASSIDLGGTVNYGYTFGSGTRLTVV.

The chain links TRBV5-4 to TRBJ2-2; the D gene is possibly TRBD1 (6 bases). The V end was cut by 1 base, the J end by 4 bases, with 8 bases between. Germline-derived CDR1 and CDR2 are SGHNT and YYREEE (reference sequence). CDR3 length: 14 amino acids. The CDR3 here is CASSLTGSTGELFF. CDR3 DNA: TGTGCCAGCAGCTTGACAGGGTCCACCGGGGAGCTGTTTTTT. Variable domain in full (rest from reference TRBV5-4 and TRBJ2-2): ETGVTQSPTHLIKTRGQQVTLRCSSQSGHNTVSWYQQALGQGPQFIFQYYREEENGRGNFPPRFSGLQFPNYSSELNVNALELDDSALYLCASSLTGSTGELFFGEGSRLTVL.

The chain uses TRBV18 and TRBJ2-1; 7 bases fit TRBD2. Germline values: CDR1 KGHSH, CDR2 LQKENI. CDR3 length equals 18 residues. V shed 5 bases and J 0 bases; nucleotides not matched to a gene: 13. The CDR3 DNA reads TGTGCCAGCTCAGCTCGACGGCGGGGGAGAAGCTCCTACAATGAGCAGTTCTTC. Translation: CASSARRRGRSSYNEQFF. The full variable domain, rest sourced from reference TRBV18 and TRBJ2-1, is NAGVMQNPRHLVRRRGQEARLRCSPMKGHSHVYWYRQLPEEGLKFMVYLQKENIIDESGMPKERFSAEFPKEGPSILRIQQVVRGDSAAYFCASSARRRGRSSYNEQFFGPGTRLTVL.

The chain combines TRBV19 with TRBJ1-2; D call uncertain. Trimming stripped 3 bases from V and 5 bases from J, with 4 bases between. The CDR3 is 11 amino acids. Germline V gene lookup returns CDR1 LNHDA and CDR2 SQIVND (reference sequence). In DNA form, the CDR3 reads TGTGCCAGTAGTATCGGGTATGGCTACACCTTC. It yields the protein CASSIGYGYTF.

In this sample, this clone turned up once. The gene calls are TRBV28 and TRBJ2-5; 7 bases line up with TRBD2. Germline V gene sequence: CDR1 MDHEN, CDR2 SYDVKM. V trimming: 2 bases; J trimming: 4 bases; junction bases outside the gene matches: 4. CDR3 size: 14 residues. CDR3 sequence (DNA): TGTGCCAGCAGTTTACCCAGCGGGGCAGAGACCCAGTACTTC. It codes for CASSLPSGAETQYF. Filled out from reference TRBV28 and TRBJ2-5, the complete variable domain reads DVKVTQSSRYLVKRTGEKVFLECVQDMDHENMFWYRQDPGLGLRLIYFSYDVKMKEKGDIPEGYSVSREKKERFSLILESASTNQTSMYLCASSLPSGAETQYFGPGTRLLVL.

The chain couples TRBV7-9 to TRBJ1-1; D is unresolved. This CDR3 has 15 amino acids. V lost 4 bases, J lost 0 bases, and 12 bases lay in between. From germline, CDR1 is SEHNR and CDR2 FQNEAQ (reference sequence). This CDR3 reads CASSSGVRMNTEAFF. The CDR3 DNA reads TGTGCCAGCAGCTCGGGAGTACGGATGAACACTGAAGCTTTCTTT.

V is TRBV9 and J is TRBJ2-1; 9 bases align to TRBD2. Germline V gene sequence: CDR1 SGDLS, CDR2 YYNGEE. The CDR3 contains 13 residues. The ends lost 4 bases at V and 10 bases at J; junction bases unmatched: 6. The chain's CDR3 is CASSISGGVEQFF. Here the CDR3 DNA reads TGTGCCAGCAGCATTAGCGGGGGCGTCGAGCAGTTCTTC.

This clone was observed a few times. V usage is TRBV6-4 and J usage is TRBJ2-1; possibly TRBD2 for D (6 bases). V lost 2 bases, J lost 1 base, and 12 bases lay in between. CDR3 size: 16 residues. The germline V gene encodes CDR1 MRHNA and CDR2 SNTAGT. The CDR3 coding sequence is TGTGCCAGCAGTGACAGGCGGGGTGGATCCTACAATGAGCAGTTCTTC. This translates into CASSDRRGGSYNEQFF.

V is TRBV29-1 and J is TRBJ1-1; 10 nucleotides line up with TRBD1. Per the germline V gene, CDR1 is SQVTM and CDR2 is ANQGSEA. The V gene end was trimmed by 4 bases and the J gene end by 3 bases; junction bases not matched to a gene: 5. This CDR3 has 14 amino acids. The DNA for the CDR3 is TGCAGCGTTGCTCGACAGGGGGCTGACACTGAAGCTTTCTTT. Its protein product is CSVARQGADTEAFF. The full variable domain, rest sourced from reference TRBV29-1 and TRBJ1-1, is SAVISQKPSRDICQRGTSLTIQCQVDSQVTMMFWYRQQPGQSLTLIATANQGSEATYESGFVIDKFPISRPNLTFSTLTVSNMSPEDSSIYLCSVARQGADTEAFFGQGTRLTVV.

This chain links TRBV7-8 with TRBJ1-4; 9 bases are a match to TRBD1. V shed 10 bases and J 7 bases; nucleotides not matched to a gene: 7. Germline V gene lookup returns CDR1 SGHVS and CDR2 FQNEAQ. The CDR3 has 13 amino acids. CDR3: CATSGQGGEKLFF. The DNA of the CDR3 is TGTGCCACCTCGGGACAGGGAGGTGAAAAACTGTTTTTT.

The rearrangement uses TRBV7-8 and TRBJ1-1; D ambiguous. The V gene's germline CDR1 is SGHVS and CDR2 FQNEAQ. With 3 bases removed from V and 7 bases from J, the gap between germline ends came to 12 bases. CDR3 length: 13 residues. The CDR3 region is CASSFPMDFEAFF. CDR3 coding DNA: TGTGCCAGCAGCTTCCCGATGGACTTTGAAGCTTTCTTT.

The J gene is TRBJ1-6, the V gene TRBV6-1; 9 nucleotides agree with TRBD1. The CDR3 is made up of 15 amino acids. After removal of 7 bases from V and 10 bases from J, the junction contained 11 bases not matched to a gene. In germline, CDR1 is MNHNS, CDR2 SASEGT. CDR3 in DNA: TGTGCCAGCACACTCACCGGGACAGGGATGTCACCCCTCCACTTT. Encoded protein: CASTLTGTGMSPLHF.

V is TRBV10-3 and J is TRBJ1-5; 9 bases are shared with TRBD1. V trimming: 4 bases; J trimming: 7 bases; junction bases outside the gene matches: 2. The CDR3 extends over 13 amino acids. Germline-derived CDR1 and CDR2 are ENHRY and SYGVKD. The CDR3 loop is CAISGTGVQPQHF. The CDR3 DNA sequence: TGTGCCATCAGTGGGACAGGGGTACAGCCCCAGCATTTT.

The CDR3 region is CASSPLPLPGEQYF. CDR3 DNA: TGTGCCAGCAGCCCGCTCCCCCTACCGGGGGAGCAGTACTTC. V gene TRBV9 combines with J gene TRBJ2-7; D may be TRBD2 (5 bases). Trimming removed 4 bases at V and 7 bases at J, with 18 bases between. This CDR3 contains 14 residues. CDR1 is SGDLS and CDR2 is YYNGEE in the germline V gene. Supplemented by reference TRBV9 and TRBJ2-7, the full variable domain reads DSGVTQTPKHLITATGQRVTLRCSPRSGDLSVYWYQQSLDQGLQFLIQYYNGEERAKGNILERFSAQQFPDLHSELNLSSLELGDSALYFCASSPLPLPGEQYFGPGTRLTVT.

The chain recombines TRBV5-6 with TRBJ2-3; TRBD1 is a possible D gene (5 bases). The ends were cut back, 7 bases at V and 1 base at J, with 13 bases in the middle. The CDR3 is 14 amino acids. Germline V gene data show CDR1 as SGHDT and CDR2 as YYEEEE. Written as DNA, the CDR3 is TGTGCCAGCTATAAGACAGCCGGCACAGATACGCAGTATTTT. Translation: CASYKTAGTDTQYF.

The rearrangement links TRBV27 to TRBJ1-2; tentatively, D is TRBD1 (5 bases). CDR3 length: 14 residues. The ends were cut back, 1 base at V and 4 bases at J, with 10 bases in the middle. The germline V gene has CDR1 MNHEY and CDR2 SMNVEV (reference sequence). CDR3 sequence: CASSLWGTSYGYTF. The CDR3 DNA sequence: TGTGCCAGCAGTTTATGGGGCACCAGCTATGGCTACACCTTC.